This TCR beta chain was sequenced in a study of cytomegalovirus exposure and HLA in healthy donors. Study context: About 82 million unique TCRs from HLA-typed donors were held in an early release of data. Points from the study as a whole: 164 TCR beta chains were listed as cytomegalovirus-associated. Evidence from a later analysis indicated that most CMV-associated TCR beta chains looked HLA-restricted.

Unrecorded immune exposures were likely, despite nominal health at sampling. The PCR had 60 Vbeta and 13 Jbeta primers. The repertoire was sequenced with immunoSEQ multiplex PCR; TCRdb's copy has only in-frame clones and lacks some. The data hold approximately 140,000 clones, with roughly three fifths observed a single time. The table lists this clone with a few counts. The antigen remains unidentified. The germline CDR1 and CDR2 sequences are WSHSY and SAAADI. CDR3 length: 16 amino acids. V was shortened by 4 bases and J by 1 base, with 14 bases between the two germline ends. This TCR was sampled from a male donor in good health and CMV-seronegative. What was sequenced was PBMCs. This chain joins TRBV10-2 and TRBJ1-3; no clear D gene. CDR3 sequence reads: CASSVVIPTSGNTIYF. CDR3 nucleotides: TGCGCCAGCAGTGTTGTCATTCCTACTTCTGGAAACACCATATATTTT.